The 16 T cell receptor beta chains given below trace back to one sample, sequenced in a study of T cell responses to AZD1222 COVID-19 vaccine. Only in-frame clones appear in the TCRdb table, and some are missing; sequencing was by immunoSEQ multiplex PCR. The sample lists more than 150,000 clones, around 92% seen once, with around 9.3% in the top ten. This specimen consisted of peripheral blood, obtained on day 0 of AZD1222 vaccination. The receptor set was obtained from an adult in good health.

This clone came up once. In DNA form, the CDR3 reads TGTGCCAGCAGCACAGGGTTGGCTTCTGAAGCTTTCTTT. This codes for CASSTGLASEAFF. The chain uses TRBV6-5 and TRBJ1-1; possibly TRBD1 for D (6 bases). The V gene lost 6 bases and the J gene lost 6 bases, with 14 bases spanning the gap. CDR1 is MNHEY, CDR2 SVGAGI, per germline. The length of the CDR3 is 13 residues.

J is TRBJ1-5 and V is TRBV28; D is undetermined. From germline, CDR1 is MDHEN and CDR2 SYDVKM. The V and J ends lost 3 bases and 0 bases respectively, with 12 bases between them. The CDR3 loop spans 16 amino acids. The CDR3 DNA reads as TGTGCCAGCAGTTTGAACAGTCTCAATAGCAATCAGCCCCAGCATTTT. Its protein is CASSLNSLNSNQPQHF.

The CDR3 coding sequence is TGTGCCAGCAGTTTAATGATCAGGGGGGCTACCTACAATGAGCAGTTCTTC. Protein product: CASSLMIRGATYNEQFF. The rearrangement joins TRBV28 to TRBJ2-1, with D perhaps TRBD1 (7 bases). The CDR3 contains 17 residues. Trimming took off 2 bases at V and 2 bases at J, with 16 bases between the two ends. CDR1 and CDR2 (germline): MDHEN, SYDVKM.

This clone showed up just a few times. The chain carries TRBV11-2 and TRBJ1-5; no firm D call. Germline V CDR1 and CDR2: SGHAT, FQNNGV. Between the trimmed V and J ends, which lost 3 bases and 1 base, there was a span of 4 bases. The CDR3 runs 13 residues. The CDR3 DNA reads TGTGCCAGCAGCTTCGGGAGCAATCAGCCCCAGCATTTT. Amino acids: CASSFGSNQPQHF.

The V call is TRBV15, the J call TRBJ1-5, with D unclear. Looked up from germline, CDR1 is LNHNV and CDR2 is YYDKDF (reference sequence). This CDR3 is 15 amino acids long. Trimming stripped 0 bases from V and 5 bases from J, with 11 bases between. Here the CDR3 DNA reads TGTGCCACCAGCAGAGATCTCGGAGAGGATCAGCCCCAGCATTTT. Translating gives CATSRDLGEDQPQHF.

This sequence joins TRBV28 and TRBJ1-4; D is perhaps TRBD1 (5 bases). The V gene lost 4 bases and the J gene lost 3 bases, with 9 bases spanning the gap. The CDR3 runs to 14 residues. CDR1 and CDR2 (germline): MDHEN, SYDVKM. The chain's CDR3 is CASSSGPPNEKLFF. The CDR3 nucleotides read TGTGCCAGCAGTTCGGGACCTCCTAATGAAAAACTGTTTTTT.

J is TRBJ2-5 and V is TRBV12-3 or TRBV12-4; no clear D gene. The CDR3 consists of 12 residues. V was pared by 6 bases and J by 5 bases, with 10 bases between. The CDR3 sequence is CASRQNAETQYF. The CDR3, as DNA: TGTGCCAGCAGACAGAATGCGGAGACCCAGTACTTC.

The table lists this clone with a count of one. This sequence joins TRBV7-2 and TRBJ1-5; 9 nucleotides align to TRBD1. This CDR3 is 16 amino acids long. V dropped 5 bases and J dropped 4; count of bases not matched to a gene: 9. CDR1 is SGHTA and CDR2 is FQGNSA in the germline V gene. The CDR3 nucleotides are TGTGCCAGCAGCACTGGGGACAGGGTTTGGAATCAGCCCCAGCATTTT. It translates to CASSTGDRVWNQPQHF.

CDR3 in DNA: TGCGCCAGCAGTTCTGATCTAGCGGGAGGAACCGGGGAGCTGTTTTTT. Protein: CASSSDLAGGTGELFF. The chain employs TRBV10-2 and TRBJ2-2; the match to TRBD2 covers 11 bases. This CDR3 is 16 amino acids long. The J segment lost 5 bases and the V segment lost 5 bases, leaving 7 bases of the junction unmatched. Germline CDR1 WSHSY, CDR2 SAAADI.

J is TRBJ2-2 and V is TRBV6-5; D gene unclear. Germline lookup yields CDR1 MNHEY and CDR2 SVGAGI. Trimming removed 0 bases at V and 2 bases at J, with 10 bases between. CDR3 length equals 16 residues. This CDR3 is CASSYSPVGNTGELFF. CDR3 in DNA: TGTGCCAGCAGTTACTCCCCGGTTGGCAACACCGGGGAGCTGTTTTTT.

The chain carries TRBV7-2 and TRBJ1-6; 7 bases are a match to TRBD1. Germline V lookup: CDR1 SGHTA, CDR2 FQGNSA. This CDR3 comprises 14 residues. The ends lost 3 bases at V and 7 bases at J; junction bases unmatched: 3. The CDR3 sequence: CASSFQGGNSPLHF. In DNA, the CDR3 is TGTGCCAGCAGCTTCCAGGGGGGAAATTCACCCCTCCACTTT.

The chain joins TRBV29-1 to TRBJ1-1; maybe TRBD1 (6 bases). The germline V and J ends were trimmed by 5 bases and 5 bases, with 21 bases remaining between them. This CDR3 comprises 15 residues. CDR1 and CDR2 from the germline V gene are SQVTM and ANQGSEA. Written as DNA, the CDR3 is TGCAGCGTTTCATCTTTGGAGGGGGTCTTGACTGAAGCTTTCTTT. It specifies CSVSSLEGVLTEAFF.

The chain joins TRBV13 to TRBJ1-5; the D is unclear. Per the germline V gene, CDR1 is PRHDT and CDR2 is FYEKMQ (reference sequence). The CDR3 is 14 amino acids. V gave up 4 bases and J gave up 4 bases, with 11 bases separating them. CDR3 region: CASSSGLGNQPQHF. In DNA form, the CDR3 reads TGTGCCAGCAGCTCTGGACTGGGAAATCAGCCCCAGCATTTT.

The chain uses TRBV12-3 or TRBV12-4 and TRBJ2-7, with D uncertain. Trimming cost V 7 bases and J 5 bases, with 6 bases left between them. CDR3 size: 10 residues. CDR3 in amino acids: CASTPDEQYV. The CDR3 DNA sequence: TGTGCCAGCACCCCAGACGAGCAGTACGTC.

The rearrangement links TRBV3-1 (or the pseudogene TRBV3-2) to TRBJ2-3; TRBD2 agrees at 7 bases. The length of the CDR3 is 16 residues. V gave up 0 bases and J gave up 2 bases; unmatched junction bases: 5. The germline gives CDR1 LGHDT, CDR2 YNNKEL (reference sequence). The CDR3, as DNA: TGTGCCAGCAGCCAAGATCCCCGGGACTACACAGATACGCAGTATTTT. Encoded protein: CASSQDPRDYTDTQYF.

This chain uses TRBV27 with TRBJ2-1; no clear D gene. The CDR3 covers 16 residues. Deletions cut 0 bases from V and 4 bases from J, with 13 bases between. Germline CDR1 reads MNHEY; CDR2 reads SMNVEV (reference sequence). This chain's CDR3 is CASSLSGKADYNEQFF. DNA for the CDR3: TGTGCCAGCAGTTTATCTGGTAAAGCAGATTACAATGAGCAGTTCTTC.